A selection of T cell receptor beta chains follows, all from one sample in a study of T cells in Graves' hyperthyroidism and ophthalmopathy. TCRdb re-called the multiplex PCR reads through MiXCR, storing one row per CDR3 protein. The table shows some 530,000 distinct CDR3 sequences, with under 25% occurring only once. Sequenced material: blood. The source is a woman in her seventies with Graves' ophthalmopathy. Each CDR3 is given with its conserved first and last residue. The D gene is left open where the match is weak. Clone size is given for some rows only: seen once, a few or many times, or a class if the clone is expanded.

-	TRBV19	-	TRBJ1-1	CASSTLVGHTEAFF	TGTGCCAGTAGTACCCTCGTGGGGCACACTGAAGCTTTCTTT
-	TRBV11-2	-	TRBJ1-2	CASSLDHWPPGYTF	TGTGCCAGCAGCTTAGATCATTGGCCTCCTGGCTACACCTTC
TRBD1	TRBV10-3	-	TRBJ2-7	CAIRDRYSKSYEQYF	TGTGCCATCAGGGACAGGTACTCAAAAAGCTACGAGCAGTACTTC
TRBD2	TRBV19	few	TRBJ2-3	CASSSGIGTDTQYF	TGTGCCAGCAGTAGCGGGATTGGCACAGATACGCAGTATTTT
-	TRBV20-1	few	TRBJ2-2	CSASRGGTRRAGELFF	TGCAGTGCTAGTAGGGGCGGGACCCGTAGGGCCGGGGAGCTGTTTTTT
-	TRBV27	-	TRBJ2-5	CASSLSGWAGQQETQYF	TGTGCCAGCAGTTTATCGGGTTGGGCGGGACAACAAGAGACCCAGTACTTC
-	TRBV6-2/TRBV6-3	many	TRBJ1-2	CASSTPGRNYGYTF	TGTGCCAGCAGCACACCGGGACGGAACTATGGCTACACCTTC
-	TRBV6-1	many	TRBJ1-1	CASITRWTRGVEAFF	TGTGCCAGCATTACAAGGTGGACGAGGGGGGTTGAAGCTTTCTTT
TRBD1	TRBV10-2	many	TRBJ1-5	CASSDSGTGRGNQPQHF	TGCGCCAGCAGCGACTCCGGGACAGGGCGAGGAAATCAGCCCCAGCATTTT
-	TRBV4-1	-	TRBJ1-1	CASSQVYSTEAFF	TGCGCCAGCAGCCAAGTTTATTCGACTGAAGCTTTCTTT
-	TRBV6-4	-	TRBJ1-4	CASSFRRTEKLFF	TGTGCCAGCAGTTTCAGGCGGACTGAAAAACTGTTTTTT
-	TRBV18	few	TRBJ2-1	CASSPVILGGEQFF	TGTGCCAGCTCACCAGTGATTCTCGGTGGTGAGCAGTTCTTC
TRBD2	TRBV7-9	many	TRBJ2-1	CASSLLAGGPGEQFF	TGTGCCAGCAGCTTACTAGCGGGAGGGCCAGGTGAGCAGTTCTTC
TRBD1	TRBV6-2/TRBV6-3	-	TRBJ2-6	CASSSSRTGAGANVLTF	TGTGCCAGCAGTTCGTCGCGGACAGGGGCCGGGGCCAACGTCCTGACTTTC
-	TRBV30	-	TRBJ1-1	CAWSPGGLNTEAFF	TGTGCCTGGTCACCCGGGGGCTTGAACACTGAAGCTTTCTTT
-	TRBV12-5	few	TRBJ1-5	CASGSAGQPSNQPQHF	TGTGCTAGTGGTTCCGCGGGGCAGCCTAGCAATCAGCCCCAGCATTTT
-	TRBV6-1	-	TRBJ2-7	CASSPFGYEEQYF	TGTGCCAGCAGCCCCTTTGGCTACGAAGAGCAGTACTTC
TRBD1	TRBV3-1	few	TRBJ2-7	CASSRDSGSEQYF	TGTGCCAGCAGCCGGGACAGTGGGAGCGAGCAGTACTTC
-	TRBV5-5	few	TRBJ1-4	CASSLAGGGDEKLFF	TGTGCCAGCAGCTTGGCCGGGGGTGGGGATGAAAAACTGTTTTTT
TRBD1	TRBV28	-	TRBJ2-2	CASSFGQGGGELFF	TGTGCCAGCAGTTTCGGACAGGGGGGCGGGGAGCTGTTTTTT
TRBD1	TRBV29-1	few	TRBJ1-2	CSVEPTGANYGYTF	TGCAGCGTTGAACCAACAGGGGCTAACTATGGCTACACCTTC
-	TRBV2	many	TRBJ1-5	CASGRDGNQPQHF	TGTGCCAGCGGCAGGGATGGCAATCAGCCCCAGCATTTT
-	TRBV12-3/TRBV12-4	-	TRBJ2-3	CASNPRGETDTQYF	TGTGCCAGCAATCCAAGAGGGGAGACAGATACGCAGTATTTT